A selection of T cell receptor beta chains follows, all from one sample in a study of T cells in Graves' hyperthyroidism and ophthalmopathy. Each CDR3 protein gets one entry after TCRdb re-called the multiplex PCR reads with MiXCR. The sample has about 610,000 distinct CDR3 sequences; approximately 15% are singletons. The sequencing input was blood. The source is a woman aged 40 to 55 with Graves' ophthalmopathy. CDR3s include the opening cysteine and the closing phenylalanine or tryptophan. Each record gives: clone size, V gene, J gene, D gene, CDR3 DNA, CDR3 protein. D genes are given only for firm matches. Clone sizes are given selectively: once, few, many, or a class where the clone is expanded.

size: many; V: TRBV6-2/TRBV6-3; J: TRBJ2-1; D: TRBD2; DNA: TGTGCCAGCAGTTATGGTCTAGCGGGGGGCAAATTCTCCTACAATGAGCAGTTCTTC; CDR3: CASSYGLAGGKFSYNEQFF
size: -; V: TRBV5-1; J: TRBJ1-1; D: -; DNA: TGCGCCAGCAGCTTGGCCACTGGGGGGGGAGGTAGAAGAGCTTTCTTT; CDR3: CASSLATGGGGRRAFF
size: many; V: TRBV20-1; J: TRBJ2-3; D: -; DNA: TGCAGTGCTAGAGGGGTCAGACTCTCCACAGATACGCAGTATTTT; CDR3: CSARGVRLSTDTQYF
size: -; V: TRBV7-2; J: TRBJ1-4; D: -; DNA: TGTGCCAGCAGCACCTCGGGACTCAACTATGAAAAACTGTTTTTT; CDR3: CASSTSGLNYEKLFF
size: many; V: TRBV2; J: TRBJ2-7; D: TRBD1; DNA: TGTGCCAGCAGTCCAATCTCCGGGACAGGGGGCCGCGAGCAGTACTTC; CDR3: CASSPISGTGGREQYF
size: many; V: TRBV3-1; J: TRBJ1-1; D: -; DNA: TGTGCCAGCAGCCAAGCCCTTAACACTGAAGCTTTCTTT; CDR3: CASSQALNTEAFF
size: many; V: TRBV5-1; J: TRBJ1-2; D: -; DNA: TGCGCCAGCAGCTATCAGGGAAACTATGGCTACACCTTC; CDR3: CASSYQGNYGYTF
size: few; V: TRBV2; J: TRBJ1-2; D: TRBD1; DNA: TGTGCCAGCAGCATACAGGGGGCCGGTGGCTACACCTTC; CDR3: CASSIQGAGGYTF
size: few; V: TRBV12-3/TRBV12-4; J: TRBJ1-3; D: -; DNA: TGTGCCAGCGAGGTCCGGGGGGGGACCATATATTTT; CDR3: CASEVRGGTIYF
size: few; V: TRBV28; J: TRBJ2-7; D: -; DNA: TGTGCCAGCAGTCAAGTTAACACTGAAGAGCAGTACTTC; CDR3: CASSQVNTEEQYF
size: -; V: TRBV2; J: TRBJ1-3; D: -; DNA: TGTGCCAGCTCCCCTGTTGGAAACACCGTATATTTT; CDR3: CASSPVGNTVYF
size: many; V: TRBV20-1; J: TRBJ1-6; D: -; DNA: TGCAGTGCTAGAGGGACAGAGGGTTCACCCCTCCACTTT; CDR3: CSARGTEGSPLHF
size: -; V: TRBV18; J: TRBJ2-7; D: -; DNA: TGTGCCAGCTCACCACCGAAGGGGTCGAGCAACGAGCAGTACTTC; CDR3: CASSPPKGSSNEQYF
size: few; V: TRBV5-1; J: TRBJ1-1; D: TRBD1; DNA: TGCGCCAGCAGCCCGGGACAGGGGGAGGCTGAAGCTTTCTTT; CDR3: CASSPGQGEAEAFF
size: -; V: TRBV6-6; J: TRBJ2-1; D: TRBD2; DNA: TGTGCCAGCAGTTACGGACCTAGCGGGGGGGCCCATGAGCAGTTCTTC; CDR3: CASSYGPSGGAHEQFF
size: many; V: TRBV27; J: TRBJ2-7; D: -; DNA: TGTGCCAGCAGTCCAGAGGGACGGATCTCCTACGAGCAGTACTTC; CDR3: CASSPEGRISYEQYF
size: many; V: TRBV6-1; J: TRBJ2-7; D: -; DNA: TGTGCCAGCAGCCGAGAACCGCAGACTGTGAGCCCCTACGAGCAGTACTTC; CDR3: CASSREPQTVSPYEQYF
size: once; V: TRBV11-3; J: TRBJ2-6; D: -; DNA: TGTGCCAGCAGCTTTGGGGGGGCGAGTAAAGCTGGGGCCAACGTCCTGACTTTC; CDR3: CASSFGGASKAGANVLTF
size: -; V: TRBV19; J: TRBJ1-4; D: -; DNA: TGTGCCAGTAGTAGGGGCAGCGGTGCAACTAATGAAAAACTGTTTTTT; CDR3: CASSRGSGATNEKLFF
size: -; V: TRBV12-3/TRBV12-4; J: TRBJ1-3; D: -; DNA: TGTGCCAGCAGTTTGTCCCTGGGAAACACCATATATTTT; CDR3: CASSLSLGNTIYF
size: many; V: TRBV30; J: TRBJ1-2; D: -; DNA: TGTGCCTGGAGCCCCAGGGGACACTATGGCTACACCTTC; CDR3: CAWSPRGHYGYTF
size: many; V: TRBV29-1; J: TRBJ2-5; D: TRBD2; DNA: TGCAGCGCTAAGCCGGGACTAGCGGGGGGGCACGAGACCCAGTACTTC; CDR3: CSAKPGLAGGHETQYF
size: many; V: TRBV5-6; J: TRBJ2-7; D: -; DNA: TGTGCCAGCAGCTTGGGCCTTTCCAGTACCTACGAGCAGTACTTC; CDR3: CASSLGLSSTYEQYF
size: -; V: TRBV6-1; J: TRBJ1-6; D: -; DNA: TGTGCCAGCATGCAAAATTCACCCCTCCACTTT; CDR3: CASMQNSPLHF
size: many; V: TRBV28; J: TRBJ2-3; D: TRBD1; DNA: TGTGCCAGCAGCTTGACAGGGGGTCCTACAGATACGCAGTATTTT; CDR3: CASSLTGGPTDTQYF
size: many; V: TRBV28; J: TRBJ2-7; D: -; DNA: TGTGCCAGCAGGATATCGGTCAATGCCTACGAGCAGTACTTC; CDR3: CASRISVNAYEQYF
size: few; V: TRBV6-6; J: TRBJ2-3; D: -; DNA: TGTGCCAGCAGTTACCCCGGGCGCCCAGATACGCAGTATTTT; CDR3: CASSYPGRPDTQYF
size: -; V: TRBV2; J: TRBJ2-1; D: -; DNA: TGTGCCAGCTCACCACGAACTGGGATCGCCGTCAGCTCCCCGAGCTCCTACAATGAGCAGTTCTTC; CDR3: CASSPRTGIAVSSPSSYNEQFF
size: many; V: TRBV13; J: TRBJ2-1; D: -; DNA: TGTGCCAGCAGCCGCCGTTCTCGGCAGTTCTTC; CDR3: CASSRRSRQFF
size: many; V: TRBV3-1; J: TRBJ1-5; D: -; DNA: TGTGCCAGCAGCCAAGATTTGAGGGACCAGCCCCAGCATTTT; CDR3: CASSQDLRDQPQHF
size: -; V: TRBV2; J: TRBJ1-5; D: -; DNA: TGTGCCAGCAGTGAAGGAACAGAAGGCCAGCCCCAGCATTTT; CDR3: CASSEGTEGQPQHF
size: -; V: TRBV24-1; J: TRBJ1-3; D: -; DNA: TGTGCCACCAGTGATCGCCTAAGCAGGTTAAACACCATATATTTT; CDR3: CATSDRLSRLNTIYF
size: many; V: TRBV2; J: TRBJ2-1; D: TRBD1; DNA: TGTGCCAGCAGACCGGGACAGGGTCGTCAGGGAGAGCAGTTCTTC; CDR3: CASRPGQGRQGEQFF